Shown below are 18 T cell receptor beta chains from a single sample sequenced in a study of blood T cell repertoires in COVID-19. Produced via immunoSEQ multiplex PCR; TCRdb's table is partial and in-frame only. The data contain over 100,000 clones, roughly 81% of them seen just once; the ten biggest clones take up approximately 1.5%. What was sequenced was peripheral blood. Receptor source: a man aged 40-50 years with acute or convalescent COVID-19.

J is TRBJ2-3 and V is TRBV5-1; 8 nucleotides agree with TRBD1. Germline CDR1 reads SGHRS; CDR2 reads YFSETQ. The CDR3 has 18 amino acids. Trimming took 4 bases from V and 1 from J; bases not matched to a gene: 14. The CDR3 DNA reads as TGCGCCAGCAGCCTACTTGACAGGGGCGCGGGTGGCACAGATACGCAGTATTTT. Amino acid sequence: CASSLLDRGAGGTDTQYF.

This chain connects TRBV6-2 or TRBV6-3 to TRBJ2-1, with D perhaps matching TRBD1 (5 bases). Germline V gene lookup returns CDR1 MNHEY and CDR2 SVGEGT. V shed 2 bases and J shed 1 base, with 6 bases lying between them. CDR3 length equals 14 residues. The CDR3 is CASSYRGSYNEQFF. In DNA form, the CDR3 reads TGTGCCAGCAGTTACAGGGGATCCTACAATGAGCAGTTCTTC.

The rearrangement joins TRBV21-1 to TRBJ1-4. TRBV21-1 is a known pseudogene. The CDR3 covers 15 residues. The chain's CDR3 is CASSKVEGTREKLFF. The CDR3 nucleotides read TGTGCCAGCAGCAAAGTAGAAGGGACTCGAGAAAAACTGTTTTTT.

Remarks on this clone: Other DNA sequences from this sample encode an identical CDR3 as well. The rearrangement links TRBV3-1 (or the pseudogene TRBV3-2) to TRBJ2-7; D might be TRBD1 (6 bases). The CDR3 contains 11 residues. The germline CDR1 and CDR2 sequences are LGHDT and YNNKEL (reference sequence). V was cut by 6 bases and J by 4 bases, with 7 bases left in between. CDR3 protein: CASRGAYEQYF. CDR3 sequence (DNA): TGTGCCAGCAGGGGGGCATACGAGCAGTACTTC.

This clone was detected once. The chain links TRBV19 to TRBJ2-1; TRBD1 aligns across 9 bases. The V and J ends lost 4 bases and 16 bases, in that order; junction bases with no gene match: 17. The CDR3 runs to 15 residues. CDR1 is LNHDA and CDR2 is SQIVND in the germline V gene (reference sequence). DNA for the CDR3: TGTGCCAGTAGTAAAACCGGGACAGGGAAATTCCTTACCTTCTTC. Translating gives CASSKTGTGKFLTFF. Drawing the rest from reference TRBV19 and TRBJ2-1, the complete variable domain is DGGITQSPKYLFRKEGQNVTLSCEQNLNHDAMYWYRQDPGQGLRLIYYSQIVNDFQKGDIAEGYSVSREKKESFPLTVTSAQKNPTAFYLCASSKTGTGKFLTFFGPGTRLTVL.

The J gene is TRBJ1-4, the V gene TRBV7-9, with TRBD1 identical over 8 bases. The CDR3 contains 15 residues. The V segment lost 2 bases and the J segment 5 bases; nucleotides outside the gene matches: 4. The germline gives CDR1 SEHNR, CDR2 FQNEAQ (reference sequence). Here the CDR3 DNA reads TGTGCCAGCAGCTTAACCCAGGGGGCGAATGAAAAACTGTTTTTT. This translates into CASSLTQGANEKLFF.

V gene TRBV6-6 combines with J gene TRBJ2-6, with 8 bases that match TRBD1. The CDR3 spans 14 residues. J lost 4 bases, V lost 10 bases, and 6 bases had no gene match. Per the germline V gene, CDR1 is MNHNY and CDR2 is SVGAGI (reference sequence). In nucleotides, the CDR3 is TGTGCCACCTCCGGACAGGGCGGGGCCAACGTCCTGACTTTC. It yields the protein CATSGQGGANVLTF.

This chain connects TRBV10-3 to TRBJ2-2; the match to TRBD2 covers 9 bases. The CDR3 is 15 residues long. V gave up 5 bases and J gave up 4 bases; unmatched junction bases: 5. Germline assignment: CDR1 ENHRY and CDR2 SYGVKD. The CDR3 is CAISIAGVGTGELFF. The CDR3 DNA reads as TGTGCCATCAGTATAGCGGGAGTGGGCACCGGGGAGCTGTTTTTT.

The chain has TRBV27 and TRBJ2-3; possibly TRBD2 for D (6 bases). Trimming took 7 bases from V and 1 from J, leaving 15 bases between them. Germline V gives CDR1 MNHEY, CDR2 SMNVEV (reference sequence). This CDR3 has 15 amino acids. The CDR3 sequence is CASTPAGFRTDTQYF. DNA for the CDR3: TGTGCCAGCACTCCCGCGGGGTTCCGCACAGATACGCAGTATTTT.

The chain employs TRBV27 and TRBJ1-2; TRBD1 matches at 9 bases. V lost 1 base, J lost 8 bases, and 8 bases stayed unmatched. Per the germline V gene, CDR1 is MNHEY and CDR2 is SMNVEV (reference sequence). The CDR3 loop spans 15 amino acids. In nucleotides, the CDR3 is TGTGCCAGCAGTTTATTGGGGACAGGGAATTCCGGCTACACCTTC. Translation: CASSLLGTGNSGYTF.

The V and J genes are TRBV19 and TRBJ2-7; the D gene is possibly TRBD1 (6 bases). There are 13 residues in the CDR3. Trimming pared 6 bases from V and 7 bases from J, leaving 16 bases between. CDR1 is LNHDA and CDR2 is SQIVND in the germline V gene (reference sequence). In nucleotides, the CDR3 is TGTGCCAGTAGCATTTTGGGGGCCAGGGAGCAGTACTTC. Amino acid sequence: CASSILGAREQYF.

The chain is built from TRBV7-9 and TRBJ1-1, with TRBD1 as a possible D gene (5 bases). This CDR3 has 13 residues. V was cut by 6 bases and J by 3 bases, with 11 bases left in between. In germline, CDR1 is SEHNR, CDR2 FQNEAQ (reference sequence). In DNA, the CDR3 is TGTGCCAGCAGGCACTGGGGCGACACTGAAGCTTTCTTT. Translated: CASRHWGDTEAFF. The full variable domain, its missing parts supplied by reference TRBV7-9 and TRBJ1-1, is DTGVSQNPRHKITKRGQNVTFRCDPISEHNRLYWYRQTLGQGPEFLTYFQNEAQLEKSRLLSDRFSAERPKGSFSTLEIQRTEQGDSAMYLCASRHWGDTEAFFGQGTRLTVV.

V usage is TRBV7-3 and J usage is TRBJ2-1; 10 positions match TRBD2. The CDR3 is 15 amino acids. The germline V gene has CDR1 SGHTA and CDR2 FQGTGA. V lost 6 bases, J lost 6 bases, and 8 bases stayed unmatched. Here the CDR3 DNA reads TGTGCCAGCAGTAGCGGGAGGTCCTTGGGCAATGAGCAGTTCTTC. Amino acid sequence: CASSSGRSLGNEQFF.

The chain couples TRBV19 to TRBJ2-3; TRBD2 agrees at 8 bases. Trimming at V came to 7 bases and at J to 5 bases, leaving 11 bases not matched to a gene. Germline assignment: CDR1 LNHDA and CDR2 SQIVND (reference sequence). The length of the CDR3 is 15 residues. The CDR3 DNA reads TGTGCCAGTACCATAAGTCCACTAGCGGTAGATACGCAGTATTTT. It is translated as CASTISPLAVDTQYF.

V gene TRBV28 combines with J gene TRBJ1-2; D not certain. Germline CDR1 reads MDHEN; CDR2 reads SYDVKM. With 0 bases removed from V and 5 bases from J, the gap between germline ends came to 13 bases. The CDR3 extends over 15 amino acids. The CDR3 spells CASSLWAGSRYGYTF. The CDR3 DNA is TGTGCCAGCAGTTTATGGGCGGGGTCTCGGTATGGCTACACCTTC.

As for this clone: An end of the junction does not agree with germline; a read error may underlie this. The chain employs TRBV7-7 and TRBJ2-1; TRBD2 matches at 11 bases. Germline CDR1 is SSHAT and CDR2 is FNYEAQ (reference sequence). The CDR3 length is 18 residues. CDR3 protein: CASSLQLAGASSYNEQFF. The CDR3 DNA sequence: TGTGCTAGCAGCTTACAACTAGCGGGGGCGAGCTCCTACAATGAGCAGTTCTTC.

With regard to this clone: Other DNA sequences of this sample code for an identical CDR3. This chain links TRBV12-3 or TRBV12-4 with TRBJ2-5; TRBD2 might be the D (5 bases). The CDR3 length is 13 residues. Between the trimmed V and J ends, which lost 5 bases and 5 bases, there was a span of 12 bases. The CDR3 region has the DNA TGTGCCAGCAGTACTACGGGGATGGAGACCCAGTACTTC. Protein: CASSTTGMETQYF.

V usage is TRBV10-3 and J usage is TRBJ2-3; maybe TRBD2 (5 bases). The germline CDR1 and CDR2 sequences are ENHRY and SYGVKD. The germline V and J ends were trimmed by 6 bases and 6 bases, with 13 bases remaining between them. The CDR3 runs to 13 residues. The CDR3 sequence is CAIRDHAGDTQYF. CDR3 nucleotides: TGTGCCATCAGGGACCACGCGGGCGATACGCAGTATTTT.